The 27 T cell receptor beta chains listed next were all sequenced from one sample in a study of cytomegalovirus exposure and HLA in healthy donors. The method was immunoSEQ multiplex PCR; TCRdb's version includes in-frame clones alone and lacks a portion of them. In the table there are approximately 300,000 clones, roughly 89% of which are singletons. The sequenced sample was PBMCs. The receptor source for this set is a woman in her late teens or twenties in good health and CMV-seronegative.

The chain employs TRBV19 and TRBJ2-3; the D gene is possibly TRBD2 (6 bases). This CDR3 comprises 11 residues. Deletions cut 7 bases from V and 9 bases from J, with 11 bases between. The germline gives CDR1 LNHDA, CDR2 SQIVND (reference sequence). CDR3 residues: CASNSGGTQYF. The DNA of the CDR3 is TGTGCCAGTAACTCTGGGGGGACGCAGTATTTT.

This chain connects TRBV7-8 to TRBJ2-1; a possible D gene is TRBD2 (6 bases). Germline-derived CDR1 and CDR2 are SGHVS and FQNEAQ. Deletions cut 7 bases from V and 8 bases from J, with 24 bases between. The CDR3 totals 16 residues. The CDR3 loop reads CASTQIPTRGSDEQFF. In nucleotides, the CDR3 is TGTGCCAGCACCCAAATCCCGACTAGAGGTTCGGATGAGCAGTTCTTC.

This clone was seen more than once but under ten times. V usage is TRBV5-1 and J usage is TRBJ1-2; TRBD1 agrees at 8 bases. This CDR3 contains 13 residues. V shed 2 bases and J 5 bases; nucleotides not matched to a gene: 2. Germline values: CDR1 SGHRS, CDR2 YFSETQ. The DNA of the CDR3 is TGCGCCAGCAGCTTATGGACAGGGTATGGCTACACCTTC. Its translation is CASSLWTGYGYTF.

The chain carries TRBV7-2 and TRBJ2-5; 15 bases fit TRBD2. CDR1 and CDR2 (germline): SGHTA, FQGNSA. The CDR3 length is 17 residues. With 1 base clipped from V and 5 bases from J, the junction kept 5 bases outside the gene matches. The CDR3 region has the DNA TGTGCCAGCAGCTTAGGGACTAGCGGGAGGGCCTGGGAGACCCAGTACTTC. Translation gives CASSLGTSGRAWETQYF.

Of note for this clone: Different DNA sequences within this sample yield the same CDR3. The CDR3 protein is CASSLGGNYGYTF. The CDR3 DNA reads TGTGCCAGCAGCTTGGGAGGTAACTATGGCTACACCTTC. This chain links TRBV5-5 with TRBJ1-2; D is undetermined. V was clipped by 0 bases and J by 1 base, with 4 bases between them. The CDR3 is 13 residues long. Germline V gives CDR1 SGHKS, CDR2 YYEKEE (reference sequence).

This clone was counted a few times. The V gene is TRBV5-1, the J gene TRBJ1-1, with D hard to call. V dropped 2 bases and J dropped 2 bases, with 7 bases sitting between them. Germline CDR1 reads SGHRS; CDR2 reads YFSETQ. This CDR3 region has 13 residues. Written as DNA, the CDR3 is TGCGCCAGCAGCTTCTCACTTAACACTGAAGCTTTCTTT. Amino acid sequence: CASSFSLNTEAFF.

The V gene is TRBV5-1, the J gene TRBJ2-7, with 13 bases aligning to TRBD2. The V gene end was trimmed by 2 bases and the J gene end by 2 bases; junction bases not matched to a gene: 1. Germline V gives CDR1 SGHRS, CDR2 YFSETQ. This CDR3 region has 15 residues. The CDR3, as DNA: TGCGCCAGCAGCTTCGGACTAGCGGGGGCCTACGAGCAGTACTTC. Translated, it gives CASSFGLAGAYEQYF.

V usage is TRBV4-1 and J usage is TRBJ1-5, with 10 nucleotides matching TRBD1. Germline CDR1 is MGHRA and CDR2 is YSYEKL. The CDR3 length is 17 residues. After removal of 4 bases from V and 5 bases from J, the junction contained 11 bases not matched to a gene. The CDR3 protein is CASSPSPGQGSDQPQHF. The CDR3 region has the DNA TGCGCCAGCAGCCCCTCTCCGGGACAGGGGTCTGATCAGCCCCAGCATTTT.

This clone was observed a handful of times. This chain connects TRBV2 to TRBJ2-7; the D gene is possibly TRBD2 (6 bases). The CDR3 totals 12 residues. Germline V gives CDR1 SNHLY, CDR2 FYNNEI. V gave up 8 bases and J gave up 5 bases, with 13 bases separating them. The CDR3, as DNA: TGTGCCAGCCTGGTGGGAGGCGACGAGCAGTACTTC. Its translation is CASLVGGDEQYF.

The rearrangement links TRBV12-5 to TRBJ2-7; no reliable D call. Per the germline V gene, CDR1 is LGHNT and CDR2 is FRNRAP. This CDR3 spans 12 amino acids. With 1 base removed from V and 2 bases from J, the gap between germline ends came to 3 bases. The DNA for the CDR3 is TGTGCTAGTGGTTTGGGGCCCTACGAGCAGTACTTC. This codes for CASGLGPYEQYF.

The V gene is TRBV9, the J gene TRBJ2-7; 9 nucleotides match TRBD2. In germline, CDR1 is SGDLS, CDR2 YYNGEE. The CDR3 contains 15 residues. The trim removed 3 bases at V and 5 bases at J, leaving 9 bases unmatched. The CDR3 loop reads CASSEGRLAADEQYF. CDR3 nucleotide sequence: TGTGCCAGCAGCGAGGGGAGACTAGCGGCAGACGAGCAGTACTTC.

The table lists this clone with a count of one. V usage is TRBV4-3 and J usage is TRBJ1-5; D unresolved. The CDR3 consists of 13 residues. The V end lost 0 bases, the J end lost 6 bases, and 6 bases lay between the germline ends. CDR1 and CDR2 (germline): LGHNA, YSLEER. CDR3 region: CASSQEIGQPQHF. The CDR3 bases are TGCGCCAGCAGCCAAGAAATCGGTCAGCCCCAGCATTTT.

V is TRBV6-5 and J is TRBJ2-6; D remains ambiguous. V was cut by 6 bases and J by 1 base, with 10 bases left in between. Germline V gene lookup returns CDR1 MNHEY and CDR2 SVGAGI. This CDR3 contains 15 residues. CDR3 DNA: TGTGCCAGCAGCCCCGCCGGGTCTGGGGCCAACGTCCTGACTTTC. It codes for CASSPAGSGANVLTF.

The CDR3 DNA sequence: TGCGCCAGCAGCGCTAGCGGGTCCTACAATGAGCAGTTCTTC. It translates to CASSASGSYNEQFF. The chain couples TRBV5-1 to TRBJ2-1; 8 bases match TRBD2. Germline V gives CDR1 SGHRS, CDR2 YFSETQ. CDR3 length: 14 amino acids. V was clipped by 4 bases and J by 1 base; unmatched bases: 1.

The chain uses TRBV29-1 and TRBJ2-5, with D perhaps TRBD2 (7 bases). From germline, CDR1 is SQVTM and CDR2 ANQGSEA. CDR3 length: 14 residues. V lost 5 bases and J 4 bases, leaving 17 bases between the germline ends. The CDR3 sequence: CSVLSEGGVETQYF. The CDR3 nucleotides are TGCAGCGTTCTCTCGGAGGGGGGGGTAGAGACCCAGTACTTC.

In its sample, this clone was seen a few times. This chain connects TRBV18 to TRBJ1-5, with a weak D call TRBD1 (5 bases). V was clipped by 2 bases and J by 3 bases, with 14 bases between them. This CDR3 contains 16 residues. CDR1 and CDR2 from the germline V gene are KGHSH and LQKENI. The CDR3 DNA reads TGTGCCAGCTCACCAAACTCAGGGCAGCCCAATCAGCCCCAGCATTTT. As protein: CASSPNSGQPNQPQHF.

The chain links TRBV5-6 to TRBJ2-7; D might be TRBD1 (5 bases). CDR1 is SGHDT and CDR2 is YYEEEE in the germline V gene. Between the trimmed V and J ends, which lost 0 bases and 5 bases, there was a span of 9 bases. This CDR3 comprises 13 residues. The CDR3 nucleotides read TGTGCCAGCAGCTTGGCTGGGGCGAACGAGCAGTACTTC. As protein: CASSLAGANEQYF.

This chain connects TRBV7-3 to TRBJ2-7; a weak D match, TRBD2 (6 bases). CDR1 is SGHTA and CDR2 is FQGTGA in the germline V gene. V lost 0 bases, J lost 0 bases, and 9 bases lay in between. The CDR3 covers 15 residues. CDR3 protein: CASSLTSGPSYEQYF. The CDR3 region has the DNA TGTGCCAGCAGCTTAACTAGCGGACCCTCCTACGAGCAGTACTTC.

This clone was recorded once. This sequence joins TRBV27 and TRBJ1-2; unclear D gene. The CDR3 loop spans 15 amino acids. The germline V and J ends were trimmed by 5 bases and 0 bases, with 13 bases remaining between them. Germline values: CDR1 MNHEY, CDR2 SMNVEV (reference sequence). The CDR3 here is CASSPRSATNYGYTF. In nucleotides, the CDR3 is TGTGCCAGCAGTCCACGTAGCGCCACTAACTATGGCTACACCTTC.

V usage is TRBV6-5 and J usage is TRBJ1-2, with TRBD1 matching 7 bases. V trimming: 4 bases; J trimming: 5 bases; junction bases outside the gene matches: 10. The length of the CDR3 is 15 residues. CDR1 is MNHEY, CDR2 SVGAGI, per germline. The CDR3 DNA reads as TGTGCCAGCAGTTCCAGCCGACAGGGTCAGTATGGCTACACCTTC. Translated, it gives CASSSSRQGQYGYTF.

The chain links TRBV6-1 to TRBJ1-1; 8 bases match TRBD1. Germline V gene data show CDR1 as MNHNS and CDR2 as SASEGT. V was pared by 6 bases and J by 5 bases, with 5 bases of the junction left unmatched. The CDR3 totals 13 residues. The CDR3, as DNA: TGTGCCAGCAGGCAGGGGGCTAGGACTGAAGCTTTCTTT. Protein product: CASRQGARTEAFF.

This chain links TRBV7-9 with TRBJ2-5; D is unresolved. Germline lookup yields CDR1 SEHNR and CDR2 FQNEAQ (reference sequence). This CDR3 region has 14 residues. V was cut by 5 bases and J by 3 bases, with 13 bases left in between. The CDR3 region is CASSPPWQEETQYF. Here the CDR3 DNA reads TGTGCCAGCAGCCCTCCGTGGCAGGAAGAGACCCAGTACTTC.

The chain's CDR3 is CASSLQQGGDTEAFF. In DNA, the CDR3 is TGTGCCAGCAGCCTCCAACAGGGGGGAGACACTGAAGCTTTCTTT. J is TRBJ1-1 and V is TRBV4-2, with 8 bases identical to TRBD1. The CDR3 has 15 residues. J lost 3 bases, V lost 4 bases, and 7 bases had no gene match. Germline loops: CDR1 LGHNA, CDR2 YNFKEQ.

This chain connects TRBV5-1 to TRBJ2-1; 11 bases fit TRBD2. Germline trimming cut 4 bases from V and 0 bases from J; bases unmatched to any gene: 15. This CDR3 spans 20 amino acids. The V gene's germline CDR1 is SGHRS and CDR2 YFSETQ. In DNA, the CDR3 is TGCGCCAGCAGCCCAACCGGGACTAGCGGAGCCAGGCGCTCCTACAATGAGCAGTTCTTC. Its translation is CASSPTGTSGARRSYNEQFF.

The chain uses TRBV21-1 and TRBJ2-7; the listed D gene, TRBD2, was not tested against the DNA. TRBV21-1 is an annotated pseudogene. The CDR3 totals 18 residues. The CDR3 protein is CASRGLAGGPGPSYEQYF. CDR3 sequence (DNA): TGTGCCAGCAGAGGACTAGCGGGAGGCCCAGGCCCCTCCTACGAGCAGTACTTC.

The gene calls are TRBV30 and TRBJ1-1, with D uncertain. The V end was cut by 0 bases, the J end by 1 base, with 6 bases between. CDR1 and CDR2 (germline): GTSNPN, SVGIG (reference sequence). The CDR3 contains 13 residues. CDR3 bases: TGTGCCTGGAGTGTCCGGGAGAACACTGAAGCTTTCTTT. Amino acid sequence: CAWSVRENTEAFF.

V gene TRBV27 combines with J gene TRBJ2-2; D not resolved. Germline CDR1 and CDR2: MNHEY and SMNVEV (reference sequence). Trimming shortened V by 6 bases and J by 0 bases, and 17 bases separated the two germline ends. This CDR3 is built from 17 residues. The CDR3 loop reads CASRIRYPYANTGELFF. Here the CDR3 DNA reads TGTGCCAGCAGAATACGCTACCCATACGCGAACACCGGGGAGCTGTTTTTT.